These 10 T cell receptor beta chains were sequenced from one sample in a study of shared clonotypes between healthy human individuals. Clones were read by immunoSEQ multiplex PCR, and TCRdb kept only the in-frame ones, dropping some. The sample records 2 million to 2.5 million clones, about 93% being singletons. The naive CD8 subset, CD45RO-negative cells positively selected for CCR7, excluded terminally differentiated effector memory CD45RA+ cells. The specimen sequenced was naive CD8+ T cells from PBMCs. Receptor source: a man aged 18 to 29 in good health. Some clones in this sample may be carry-over from other donors' samples.

The V gene is TRBV27, the J gene TRBJ2-7; 14 bases map to TRBD2. The germline CDR1 and CDR2 sequences are MNHEY and SMNVEV (reference sequence). The CDR3 extends over 15 amino acids. The V segment lost 5 bases and the J segment 4 bases; nucleotides outside the gene matches: 4. CDR3: CASSPGTSGRYEQYF. CDR3 bases: TGTGCCAGCAGTCCCGGGACTAGCGGGAGATACGAGCAGTACTTC.

The rearrangement uses TRBV10-3 and TRBJ2-7, with D possibly TRBD1 on 5 matching bases. Trimming left V 10 bases short and J 5 bases short, with 18 bases between. Germline lookup yields CDR1 ENHRY and CDR2 SYGVKD. The CDR3 is 13 residues long. The DNA of the CDR3 is TGTGCCACCGGTGGGTGGGGCGAGGACGAGCAGTACTTC. Translated: CATGGWGEDEQYF.

For this clone: This sample also contains other DNA sequences that code for the same CDR3. CDR3 DNA: TGCGCCAGCAGCCAAGCCAGGACAGTGAACACTGAAGCTTTCTTT. Amino acids: CASSQARTVNTEAFF. J is TRBJ1-1 and V is TRBV4-1; a weak D match, TRBD1 (6 bases). The V end was cut by 1 base, the J end by 0 bases, with 9 bases between. The CDR3 consists of 15 residues. Germline values: CDR1 MGHRA, CDR2 YSYEKL.

V and J are TRBV30 and TRBJ2-7, with TRBD2 matching 7 bases. The CDR3 sequence is 13 residues long. CDR1 is GTSNPN, CDR2 SVGIG, per germline (reference sequence). J lost 2 bases, V lost 2 bases, and 3 bases had no gene match. This CDR3 is CAWSLAGAYEQYF. Here the CDR3 DNA reads TGTGCCTGGAGTTTAGCGGGTGCCTACGAGCAGTACTTC.

In this sample, this clone turned up a few times. The V call is TRBV7-9, the J call TRBJ1-1; 7 bases fit TRBD1. The junction had 6 bases not matched to a gene; V was cut back by 7 bases and J by 7 bases. From germline, CDR1 is SEHNR and CDR2 FQNEAQ (reference sequence). This CDR3 has 12 amino acids. CDR3 amino acids: CASIQTGIEAFF. The CDR3 DNA follows: TGTGCCAGCATACAGACAGGGATTGAAGCTTTCTTT.

This chain links TRBV9 with TRBJ2-3; perhaps D is TRBD1 or TRBD2 (6 bases each). The CDR3 spans 16 residues. V shed 3 bases and J shed 2 bases, with 16 bases lying between them. CDR1 and CDR2 from the germline V gene are SGDLS and YYNGEE. The chain's CDR3 is CASSGPRGPLTDTQYF. The CDR3 DNA sequence: TGTGCCAGCAGCGGGCCTCGGGGGCCCCTCACAGATACGCAGTATTTT.

Of note for this clone: Additional DNA sequences in this sample encode the identical CDR3. J is TRBJ2-5 and V is TRBV9; 7 bases are shared with TRBD2. Germline CDR1 and CDR2: SGDLS and YYNGEE. Trimming removed 5 bases from V and 1 base from J; junction bases left unmatched: 8. The CDR3 runs 15 residues. The CDR3 sequence is CASSDSGTFQETQYF. The CDR3 bases are TGTGCCAGCAGTGACAGCGGGACCTTCCAAGAGACCCAGTACTTC.

The rearrangement links TRBV6-4 to TRBJ2-1, with a tentative D call TRBD1 (5 bases). The V end was cut by 2 bases, the J end by 1 base, with 15 bases between. Germline V gene lookup returns CDR1 MRHNA and CDR2 SNTAGT. The CDR3 extends over 17 amino acids. The CDR3 nucleotides are TGTGCCAGCAGTGACCGTCAGGGTATTAAGTCCTACAATGAGCAGTTCTTC. Its protein product is CASSDRQGIKSYNEQFF.

The rearrangement uses TRBV27 and TRBJ1-1; D is perhaps TRBD1 (6 bases). Deletions cut 5 bases from V and 1 base from J, with 17 bases between. The germline gives CDR1 MNHEY, CDR2 SMNVEV (reference sequence). The CDR3 contains 16 residues. The CDR3 DNA sequence: TGTGCCAGCAGTCCGCTGTGGGGGGCCGGGAACACTGAAGCTTTCTTT. Translating gives CASSPLWGAGNTEAFF.

This clone is a singleton in its sample. The CDR3: CASSPRTGLVNEQFF. In DNA, the CDR3 is TGTGCCAGCAGCCCGAGGACAGGGTTGGTCAATGAGCAGTTCTTC. The chain joins TRBV7-8 to TRBJ2-1; TRBD1 aligns across 8 bases. CDR1 SGHVS and CDR2 FQNEAQ come from the germline V gene. The length of the CDR3 is 15 residues. The V and J ends lost 5 bases and 6 bases, in that order; junction bases with no gene match: 9.